The entry below describes one T cell receptor (beta chain). This sample is drawn from a study of blood T cell repertoires in COVID-19. Across the study: T cells, B-cell-depleted T cells, or PBMCs supplied cDNA or gDNA.

Only in-frame clones appear in the TCRdb table, and some are missing; sequencing was by immunoSEQ multiplex PCR. Of some 24,000 clones in the sample, approximately 88% are singletons; the top ten hold roughly 29%. The CDR3 is made up of 12 amino acids. Trimming left V 8 bases short and J 3 bases short, with 8 bases between. The sequence derives from a man in his 70s with COVID-19, enrolled during active disease. This chain uses TRBV12-3 or TRBV12-4 with TRBJ1-3; no clear D gene. The sequencing sample was made of peripheral blood. The CDR3 is CASALYGNTIYF. For the CDR3, the DNA is TGTGCCAGCGCCCTATATGGAAACACCATATATTTT.